These 10 T cell receptor beta chains originate from one sample sequenced in a study of blood T cell repertoires in COVID-19. The data were produced by immunoSEQ multiplex PCR, yet TCRdb's version contains in-frame clones alone and is incomplete. The sample comprises 100,000 to 150,000 clones, about 86% of which are singletons, and 2.4% rests with the top ten. Specimen: PBMCs or T cells enriched from blood (not recorded which). The receptors stem from a man between 35 and 55 years old with acute COVID-19.

The CDR3 bases are TGTGCCAGCAGCAACGGACAGGGGCTCGCCAAAAACATTCAGTACTTC. As protein: CASSNGQGLAKNIQYF. The chain has TRBV5-4 and TRBJ2-4; 9 bases match TRBD1. Germline CDR1 and CDR2: SGHNT and YYREEE (reference sequence). Germline trimming cut 4 bases from V and 1 base from J; bases unmatched to any gene: 6. The CDR3 spans 16 residues.

The CDR3, as DNA: TGTGCCAGCAGCCCGGGACTCCTCAGAACCTACAATGAGCAGTTCTTC. As protein: CASSPGLLRTYNEQFF. J is TRBJ2-1 and V is TRBV7-8; TRBD2 might be the D (6 bases). Trimming cost V 5 bases and J 2 bases, with 16 bases left between them. The CDR3 consists of 16 residues. Germline loops: CDR1 SGHVS, CDR2 FQNEAQ.

This chain links TRBV6-5 with TRBJ2-2; 9 bases align to TRBD2. Trimming cost V 6 bases and J 1 base; bases outside gene matches: 0. CDR1 MNHEY and CDR2 SVGAGI come from the germline V gene. The CDR3 runs 14 residues. Here the CDR3 DNA reads TGTGCCAGCAGGACTAGCGGGAACACCGGGGAGCTGTTTTTT. This translates into CASRTSGNTGELFF.

The V and J genes are TRBV7-9 and TRBJ1-6, with D possibly being TRBD1 (5 bases). CDR1 is SEHNR, CDR2 FQNEAQ, per germline (reference sequence). CDR3 length equals 14 residues. Trimming stripped 5 bases from V and 4 bases from J, with 9 bases between. In DNA form, the CDR3 reads TGTGCCAGCAGCCCTCAGGGTTATAATTCACCCCTCCACTTT. The encoded protein is CASSPQGYNSPLHF.

V and J are TRBV5-1 and TRBJ2-1, with TRBD1 as a possible D gene (5 bases). Trimming cost V 0 bases and J 2 bases, with 15 bases left between them. This CDR3 contains 17 residues. Germline V gene sequence: CDR1 SGHRS, CDR2 YFSETQ. CDR3: CASSLAPDRVTYNEQFF. The DNA for the CDR3 is TGCGCCAGCAGCTTGGCTCCTGACAGAGTAACCTACAATGAGCAGTTCTTC. Full variable domain (missing parts from reference TRBV5-1 and TRBJ2-1): KAGVTQTPRYLIKTRGQQVTLSCSPISGHRSVSWYQQTPGQGLQFLFEYFSETQRNKGNFPGRFSGRQFSNSRSEMNVSTLELGDSALYLCASSLAPDRVTYNEQFFGPGTRLTVL.

The V call is TRBV24-1, the J call TRBJ1-2; D not certain. Trimming pared 1 base from V and 2 bases from J, leaving 7 bases between. The germline gives CDR1 KGHDR, CDR2 SFDVKD. This CDR3 is 14 amino acids long. The CDR3 DNA reads TGTGCCACCAGTGATTTTACGGGAAACTATGGCTACACCTTC. It yields the protein CATSDFTGNYGYTF.

V and J are TRBV3-1 (or the pseudogene TRBV3-2) and TRBJ2-1, with D perhaps TRBD2 (7 bases). From germline, CDR1 is LGHDT and CDR2 YNNKEL (reference sequence). This CDR3 region has 15 residues. V was trimmed by 0 bases and J by 9 bases, leaving 15 bases between them. CDR3 nucleotide sequence: TGTGCCAGCAGCCAAGATGGGGGGGGCCGGAGTGAGCAGTTCTTC. Amino acids: CASSQDGGGRSEQFF.

In DNA, the CDR3 is TGCGCCAGCAGCCAGGGTGACTTCTCGGGGCAGTACTTC. Protein product: CASSQGDFSGQYF. The J gene is TRBJ2-7, the V gene TRBV4-1; no reliable D call. Germline CDR1 and CDR2: MGHRA and YSYEKL. Trimming took off 3 bases at V and 9 bases at J, with 15 bases between the two ends. This CDR3 spans 13 amino acids.

The gene calls are TRBV2 and TRBJ2-5; tentative D call: TRBD1 (5 bases). CDR1 is SNHLY and CDR2 is FYNNEI in the germline V gene. The V end lost 4 bases, the J end lost 1 base, and 10 bases lay between the germline ends. The CDR3 is made up of 14 amino acids. The CDR3 bases are TGTGCCAGCAGTGGACAGCAGCCCCAAGAGACCCAGTACTTC. The encoded protein is CASSGQQPQETQYF.

The rearrangement links TRBV19 to TRBJ2-1; 9 bases map to TRBD2. Germline V gene sequence: CDR1 LNHDA, CDR2 SQIVND (reference sequence). CDR3 size: 15 residues. Trimming took 8 bases from V and 7 from J; bases not matched to a gene: 12. CDR3 in amino acids: CASLPLAGEGNEQFF. The CDR3 DNA reads as TGTGCCAGTTTACCTTTAGCGGGAGAGGGAAATGAGCAGTTCTTC.